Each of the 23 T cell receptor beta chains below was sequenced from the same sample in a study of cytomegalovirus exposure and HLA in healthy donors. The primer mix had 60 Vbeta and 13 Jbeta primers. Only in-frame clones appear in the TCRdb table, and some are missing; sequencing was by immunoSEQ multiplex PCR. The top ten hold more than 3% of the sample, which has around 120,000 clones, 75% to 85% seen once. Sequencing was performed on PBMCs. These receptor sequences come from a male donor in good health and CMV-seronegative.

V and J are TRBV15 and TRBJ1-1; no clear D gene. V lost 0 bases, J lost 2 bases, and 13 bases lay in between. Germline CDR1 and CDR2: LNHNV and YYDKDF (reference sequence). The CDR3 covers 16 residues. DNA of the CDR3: TGTGCCACCAGCAGAGATCTACGGGGTGTAAACACTGAAGCTTTCTTT. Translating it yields CATSRDLRGVNTEAFF.

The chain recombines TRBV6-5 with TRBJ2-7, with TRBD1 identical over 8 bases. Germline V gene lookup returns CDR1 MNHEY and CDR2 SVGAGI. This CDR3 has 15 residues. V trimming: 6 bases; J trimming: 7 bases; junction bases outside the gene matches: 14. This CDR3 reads CASRDKTGVHREQYF. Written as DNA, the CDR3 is TGTGCCAGCAGGGACAAGACAGGGGTGCATAGGGAGCAGTACTTC.

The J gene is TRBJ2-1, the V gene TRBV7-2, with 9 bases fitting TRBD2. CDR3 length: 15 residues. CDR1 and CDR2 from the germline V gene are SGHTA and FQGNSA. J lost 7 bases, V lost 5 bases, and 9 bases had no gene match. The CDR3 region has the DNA TGTGCCAGCAGCCGCCCGGGACTAGCTCGTAATGAGCAGTTCTTC. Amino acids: CASSRPGLARNEQFF.

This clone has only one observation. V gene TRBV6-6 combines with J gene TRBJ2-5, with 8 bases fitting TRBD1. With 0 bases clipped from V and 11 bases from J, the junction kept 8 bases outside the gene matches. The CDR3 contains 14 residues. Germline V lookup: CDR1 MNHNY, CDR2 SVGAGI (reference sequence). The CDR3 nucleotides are TGTGCCAGCAGTTACTCGGACAGGGTGGGGGAGCAGTACTTC. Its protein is CASSYSDRVGEQYF.

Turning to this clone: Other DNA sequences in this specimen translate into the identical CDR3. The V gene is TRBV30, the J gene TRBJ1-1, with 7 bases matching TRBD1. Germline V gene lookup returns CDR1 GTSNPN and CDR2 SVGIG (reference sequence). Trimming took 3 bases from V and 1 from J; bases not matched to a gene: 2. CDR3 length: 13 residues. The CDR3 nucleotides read TGTGCCTGGAGCCGGACAGGGAACACTGAAGCTTTCTTT. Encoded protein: CAWSRTGNTEAFF.

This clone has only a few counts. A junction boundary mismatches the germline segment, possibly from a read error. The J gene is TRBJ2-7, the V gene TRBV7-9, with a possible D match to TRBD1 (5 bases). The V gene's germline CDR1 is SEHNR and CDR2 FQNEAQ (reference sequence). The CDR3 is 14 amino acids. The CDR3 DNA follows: TGTTCCAGCAGCTCAGACCTCAGGGCCTTGGAGCAGTACTTC. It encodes CSSSSDLRALEQYF.

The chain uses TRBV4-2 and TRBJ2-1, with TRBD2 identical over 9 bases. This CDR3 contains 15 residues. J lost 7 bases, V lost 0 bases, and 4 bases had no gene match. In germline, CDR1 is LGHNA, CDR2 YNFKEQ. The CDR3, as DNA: TGTGCCAGCAGCCAAGAAAGACTAGCGGCGAATGAGCAGTTCTTC. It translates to CASSQERLAANEQFF.

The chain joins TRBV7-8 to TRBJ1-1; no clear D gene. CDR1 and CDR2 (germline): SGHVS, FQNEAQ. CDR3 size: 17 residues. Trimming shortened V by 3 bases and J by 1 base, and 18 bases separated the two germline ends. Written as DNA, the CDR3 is TGTGCCAGCAGCTTGGAAACCTGGGCCCCAGCGAACACTGAAGCTTTCTTT. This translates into CASSLETWAPANTEAFF. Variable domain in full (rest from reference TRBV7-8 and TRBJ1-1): GAGVSQSPRYKVAKRGQDVALRCDPISGHVSLFWYQQALGQGPEFLTYFQNEAQLDKSGLPSDRFFAERPEGSVSTLKIQRTQQEDSAVYLCASSLETWAPANTEAFFGQGTRLTVV.

CDR3 sequence reads: CASSYRDRGPQYQETQYF. CDR3 in DNA: TGTGCCAGCAGTTACCGGGACAGGGGGCCCCAGTACCAAGAGACCCAGTACTTC. V usage is TRBV28 and J usage is TRBJ2-5; 12 nucleotides match TRBD1. Germline CDR1 and CDR2: MDHEN and SYDVKM. J gave up 0 bases and V 4 bases, and 9 bases lay outside the gene matches. The CDR3 spans 18 residues.

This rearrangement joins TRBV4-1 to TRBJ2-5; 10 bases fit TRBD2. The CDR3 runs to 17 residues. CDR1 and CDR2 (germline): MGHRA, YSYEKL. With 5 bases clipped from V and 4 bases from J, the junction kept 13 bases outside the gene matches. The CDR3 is CASSASLPERGGETQYF. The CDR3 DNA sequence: TGCGCCAGCAGCGCCTCTCTCCCTGAGCGGGGGGGAGAGACCCAGTACTTC.

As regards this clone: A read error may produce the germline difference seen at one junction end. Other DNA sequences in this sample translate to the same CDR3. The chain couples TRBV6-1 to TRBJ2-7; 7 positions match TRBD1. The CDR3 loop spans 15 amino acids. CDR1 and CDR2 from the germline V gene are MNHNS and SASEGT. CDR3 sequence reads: CASSEEAGGPNEQYF. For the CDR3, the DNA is TGTGCTAGCAGTGAAGAGGCAGGGGGTCCCAACGAGCAGTACTTC.

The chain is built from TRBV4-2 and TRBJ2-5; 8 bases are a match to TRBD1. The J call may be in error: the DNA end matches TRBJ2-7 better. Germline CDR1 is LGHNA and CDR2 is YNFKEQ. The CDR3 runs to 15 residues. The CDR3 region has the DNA TGTGCCAGCAGCCAAGCGACAGGGGAGCCCTACGAGCAGTACTTC. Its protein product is CASSQATGEPYEQYF.

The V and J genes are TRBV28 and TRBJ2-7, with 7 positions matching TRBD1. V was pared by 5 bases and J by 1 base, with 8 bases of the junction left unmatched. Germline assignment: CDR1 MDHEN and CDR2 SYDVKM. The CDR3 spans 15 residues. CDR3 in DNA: TGTGCCAGCAGTACGAGGACAGGTAATTCCTACGAGCAGTACTTC. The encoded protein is CASSTRTGNSYEQYF.

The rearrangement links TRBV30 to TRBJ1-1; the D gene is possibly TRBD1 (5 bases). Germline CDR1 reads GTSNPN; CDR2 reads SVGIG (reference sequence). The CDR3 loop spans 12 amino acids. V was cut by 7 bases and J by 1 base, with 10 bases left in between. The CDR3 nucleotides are TGTGCCTACTTAAGGGGGAACACTGAAGCTTTCTTT. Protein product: CAYLRGNTEAFF.

The CDR3 here is CASRDSYNEQFF. The CDR3 DNA reads TGTGCCAGTAGGGACAGTTACAATGAGCAGTTCTTC. This chain joins TRBV19 and TRBJ2-1, with D tentatively TRBD1 (6 bases). CDR1 is LNHDA and CDR2 is SQIVND in the germline V gene (reference sequence). V lost 6 bases to trimming and J lost 4 bases, with 7 bases between them. The CDR3 spans 12 residues.

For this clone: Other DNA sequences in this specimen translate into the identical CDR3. CDR3 sequence reads: CASSLERGAEAFF. The CDR3 DNA follows: TGTGCCAGCAGCTTAGAACGAGGCGCCGAAGCTTTCTTT. The V and J genes are TRBV11-2 and TRBJ1-1; D remains unclear. Germline lookup yields CDR1 SGHAT and CDR2 FQNNGV. The CDR3 length is 13 residues. Trimming pared 0 bases from V and 8 bases from J, leaving 10 bases between.

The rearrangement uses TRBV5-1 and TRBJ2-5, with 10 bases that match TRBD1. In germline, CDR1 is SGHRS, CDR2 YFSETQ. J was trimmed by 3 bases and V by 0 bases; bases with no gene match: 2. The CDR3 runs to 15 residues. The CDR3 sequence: CASSLAGTGEETQYF. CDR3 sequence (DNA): TGCGCCAGCAGCTTGGCTGGGACAGGGGAAGAGACCCAGTACTTC.

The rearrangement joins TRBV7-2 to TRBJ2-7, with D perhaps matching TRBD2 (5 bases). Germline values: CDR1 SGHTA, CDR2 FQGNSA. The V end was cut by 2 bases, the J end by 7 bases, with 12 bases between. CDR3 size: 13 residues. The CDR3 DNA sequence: TGTGCCAGCAGCTTACCCACTAGGGTTGAGCAGTACTTC. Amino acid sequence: CASSLPTRVEQYF. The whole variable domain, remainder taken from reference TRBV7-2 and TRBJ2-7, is GAGVSQSPSNKVTEKGKDVELRCDPISGHTALYWYRQSLGQGLEFLIYFQGNSAPDKSGLPSDRFSAERTGGSVSTLTIQRTQQEDSAVYLCASSLPTRVEQYFGPGTRLTVT.

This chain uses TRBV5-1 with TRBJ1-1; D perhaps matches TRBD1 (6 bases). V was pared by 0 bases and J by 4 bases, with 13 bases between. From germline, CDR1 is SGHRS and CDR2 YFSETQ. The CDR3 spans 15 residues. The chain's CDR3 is CASSLGLQGPTEAFF. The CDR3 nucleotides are TGCGCCAGCAGCTTGGGATTACAGGGCCCCACTGAAGCTTTCTTT.

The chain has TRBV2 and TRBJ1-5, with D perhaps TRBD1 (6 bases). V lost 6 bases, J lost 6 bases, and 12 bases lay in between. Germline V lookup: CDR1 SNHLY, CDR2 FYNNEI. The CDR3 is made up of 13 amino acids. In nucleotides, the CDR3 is TGTGCCAGCAGACGACAGGCTGTTCAGCCCCAGCATTTT. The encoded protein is CASRRQAVQPQHF.

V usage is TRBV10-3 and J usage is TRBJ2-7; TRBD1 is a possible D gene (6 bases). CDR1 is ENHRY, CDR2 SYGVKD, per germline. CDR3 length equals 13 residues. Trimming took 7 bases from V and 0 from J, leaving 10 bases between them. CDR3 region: CAIIYRASYEQYF. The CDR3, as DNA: TGTGCCATCATCTACAGGGCCTCCTACGAGCAGTACTTC.

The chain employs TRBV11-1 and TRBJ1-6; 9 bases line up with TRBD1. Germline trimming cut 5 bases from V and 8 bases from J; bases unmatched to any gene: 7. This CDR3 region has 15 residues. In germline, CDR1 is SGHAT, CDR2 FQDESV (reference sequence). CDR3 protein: CASSNLGTGYSPLHF. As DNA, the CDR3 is TGTGCCAGCAGCAACCTCGGGACAGGGTATTCACCCCTCCACTTT.

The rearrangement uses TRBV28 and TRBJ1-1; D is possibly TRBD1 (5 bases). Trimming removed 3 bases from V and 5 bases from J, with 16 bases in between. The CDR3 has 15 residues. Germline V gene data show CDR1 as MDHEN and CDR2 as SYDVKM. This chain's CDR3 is CASSFPPGTKTEAFF. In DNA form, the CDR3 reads TGTGCCAGCAGTTTCCCCCCCGGGACTAAGACTGAAGCTTTCTTT. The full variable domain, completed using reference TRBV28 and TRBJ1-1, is DVKVTQSSRYLVKRTGEKVFLECVQDMDHENMFWYRQDPGLGLRLIYFSYDVKMKEKGDIPEGYSVSREKKERFSLILESASTNQTSMYLCASSFPPGTKTEAFFGQGTRLTVV.